Each of the 31 T cell receptor beta chains below was sequenced from the same sample in a study of beta chain features in type 1 diabetes. Expressed TCRB transcripts were sequenced after all isolated RNA was converted to cDNA. Using immunoSEQ multiplex PCR, the repertoire was profiled, and TCRdb retains in-frame clones only, with some absent. Of some 350,000 clones listed, roughly 14% are singletons. These receptors lack a known antigen. Study-wide results and limits: In every one of the four CD4+ subsets, TCRB CDR3s were moderately but significantly shorter in Type 1 diabetes patients.

Sequenced: naive CD4+ T cells from blood. All receptors come from a woman aged 18-35 years with type 1 diabetes.

The chain uses TRBV29-1 and TRBJ2-7; TRBD2 might be the D (6 bases). Trimming took off 7 bases at V and 3 bases at J, with 13 bases between the two ends. Germline CDR1 is SQVTM and CDR2 is ANQGSEA. CDR3 length: 12 residues. CDR3 sequence reads: CSAGRDRYEQYF. The CDR3 DNA reads TGCAGCGCCGGGCGGGACCGCTACGAGCAGTACTTC.

This clone appeared a few times. V gene TRBV5-1 combines with J gene TRBJ2-1; possible D gene TRBD2, 6 bases. Germline CDR1 and CDR2: SGHRS and YFSETQ. This CDR3 is built from 14 residues. Trimming stripped 4 bases from V and 7 bases from J, with 15 bases between. CDR3: CASSLGLGTNEQFF. Here the CDR3 DNA reads TGCGCCAGCAGCCTGGGACTTGGAACTAATGAGCAGTTCTTC.

To note about this clone: Other DNA variants within this sample encode the same CDR3. The genes are TRBV18 and TRBJ2-1, with D tentatively TRBD2 (5 bases). The germline V gene encodes CDR1 KGHSH and CDR2 LQKENI. CDR3 length equals 15 residues. With 3 bases removed from V and 4 bases from J, the gap between germline ends came to 13 bases. The CDR3 nucleotides read TGTGCCAGCTCACCTCCTGGACTTCCTTACAATGAGCAGTTCTTC. This gives the protein CASSPPGLPYNEQFF.

CDR3 region: CASSQDRVAASGYTF. The CDR3, as DNA: TGTGCCAGCAGCCAAGATCGAGTGGCGGCCTCTGGCTACACCTTC. This chain uses TRBV14 with TRBJ1-2; the D is unclear. CDR1 and CDR2 (germline): SGHDN, FVKESK. The V gene lost 0 bases and the J gene lost 7 bases, with 15 bases spanning the gap. The CDR3 covers 15 residues.

The V gene is TRBV9, the J gene TRBJ2-1, with TRBD1 matching 9 bases. CDR3 length: 16 residues. The trim removed 0 bases at V and 6 bases at J, leaving 7 bases unmatched. The germline gives CDR1 SGDLS, CDR2 YYNGEE. The CDR3: CASSVEDRGGSNEQFF. Here the CDR3 DNA reads TGTGCCAGCAGCGTAGAGGACAGGGGTGGGAGCAATGAGCAGTTCTTC.

This clone showed up just a few times. This chain uses TRBV18 with TRBJ2-2; no firm D call. In germline, CDR1 is KGHSH, CDR2 LQKENI. The CDR3 runs 13 residues. Trimming took off 0 bases at V and 7 bases at J, with 6 bases between the two ends. CDR3 DNA sequence: TGTGCCAGCTCACCACCCCTTATCGGGGAGCTGTTTTTT. The encoded protein is CASSPPLIGELFF.

In its sample, this clone was seen a few times. The CDR3 spells CSVAPGTRGAGELFF. The CDR3 DNA reads TGCAGCGTTGCTCCCGGGACTAGGGGGGCCGGGGAGCTGTTTTTT. The genes are TRBV29-1 and TRBJ2-2, with 8 nucleotides matching TRBD2. Germline V gene sequence: CDR1 SQVTM, CDR2 ANQGSEA. The J segment lost 6 bases and the V segment lost 4 bases, leaving 10 bases of the junction unmatched. The CDR3 length is 15 residues.

The chain combines TRBV7-9 with TRBJ2-3, with 9 bases that match TRBD2. J was trimmed by 4 bases and V by 5 bases; bases with no gene match: 10. The germline gives CDR1 SEHNR, CDR2 FQNEAQ (reference sequence). CDR3 length: 16 residues. The CDR3 here is CASSHLAGNSADTQYF. DNA of the CDR3: TGTGCCAGCAGCCACCTAGCGGGGAACTCTGCAGATACGCAGTATTTT. The full variable domain, its missing parts supplied by reference TRBV7-9 and TRBJ2-3, is DTGVSQNPRHKITKRGQNVTFRCDPISEHNRLYWYRQTLGQGPEFLTYFQNEAQLEKSRLLSDRFSAERPKGSFSTLEIQRTEQGDSAMYLCASSHLAGNSADTQYFGPGTRLTVL.

This clone came up a few times. The chain links TRBV5-1 to TRBJ2-7, with TRBD1 matching over 9 bases. From germline, CDR1 is SGHRS and CDR2 YFSETQ. This CDR3 spans 16 amino acids. The V and J ends lost 4 bases and 3 bases, in that order; junction bases with no gene match: 11. The CDR3 sequence is CASSTHSGTGFYEQYF. In DNA, the CDR3 is TGCGCCAGCAGCACACACTCCGGGACAGGGTTCTACGAGCAGTACTTC.

V is TRBV7-3 and J is TRBJ1-1; 7 bases map to TRBD1. Trimming took 5 bases from V and 6 from J; bases not matched to a gene: 9. This CDR3 region has 14 residues. Germline-derived CDR1 and CDR2 are SGHTA and FQGTGA. CDR3 coding DNA: TGTGCCAGCAGCCCTGGACAGGTGAGGGCTGAAGCTTTCTTT. As protein: CASSPGQVRAEAFF.

The rearrangement uses TRBV5-4 and TRBJ2-3; a weak D match, TRBD2 (6 bases). Germline assignment: CDR1 SGHNT and CDR2 YYREEE (reference sequence). The CDR3 has 15 amino acids. V lost 0 bases and J lost 1, with 9 bases in between. The CDR3 coding sequence is TGTGCCAGCAGCTTGGTGGCGGGACGCACAGATACGCAGTATTTT. Translation: CASSLVAGRTDTQYF.

J is TRBJ2-1 and V is TRBV5-1, with D perhaps matching TRBD1 (5 bases). CDR1 SGHRS and CDR2 YFSETQ come from the germline V gene. Trimming left V 3 bases short and J 0 bases short, with 16 bases between. This CDR3 region has 17 residues. CDR3 nucleotides: TGCGCCAGCAGCTACCAGGGAAACCCTAGCTCCTACAATGAGCAGTTCTTC. It encodes CASSYQGNPSSYNEQFF. The full variable domain, rest sourced from reference TRBV5-1 and TRBJ2-1, is KAGVTQTPRYLIKTRGQQVTLSCSPISGHRSVSWYQQTPGQGLQFLFEYFSETQRNKGNFPGRFSGRQFSNSRSEMNVSTLELGDSALYLCASSYQGNPSSYNEQFFGPGTRLTVL.

The chain recombines TRBV29-1 with TRBJ2-1, with TRBD2 identical over 9 bases. This CDR3 is built from 17 residues. Germline trimming cut 1 base from V and 0 bases from J; bases unmatched to any gene: 7. CDR1 and CDR2 from the germline V gene are SQVTM and ANQGSEA. The CDR3 region is CSVEGGVAGASYNEQFF. CDR3 in DNA: TGCAGCGTTGAAGGGGGGGTAGCGGGAGCCTCCTACAATGAGCAGTTCTTC.

The chain links TRBV29-1 to TRBJ1-5; 7 nucleotides align to TRBD1. The length of the CDR3 is 12 residues. The V gene's germline CDR1 is SQVTM and CDR2 ANQGSEA. The CDR3 DNA reads as TGCGCCTCCGGGACAGCGAATCAGCCCCAGCATTTT. Protein: CASGTANQPQHF.

This clone turned up a few times. CDR3 amino acids: CASSGGSSGYTF. The CDR3, as DNA: TGTGCCAGTAGTGGCGGGTCCTCCGGCTACACCTTC. This chain links TRBV19 with TRBJ1-2; no firm D call. The CDR3 has 12 residues. Trimming stripped 5 bases from V and 8 bases from J, with 12 bases between. Germline V lookup: CDR1 LNHDA, CDR2 SQIVND (reference sequence).

This clone was picked up a small number of times. The chain carries TRBV5-4 and TRBJ2-7, with 10 bases that match TRBD2. J lost 1 base, V lost 4 bases, and 8 bases had no gene match. The germline V gene encodes CDR1 SGHNT and CDR2 YYREEE (reference sequence). CDR3 length equals 16 residues. CDR3 nucleotides: TGTGCCAGCAGCCTTGGGTCTAGCGGGAGTTCCTACGAGCAGTACGTC. Residues: CASSLGSSGSSYEQYV.

The sample holds a few counts of this clone. The chain couples TRBV4-2 to TRBJ1-1, with 7 bases identical to TRBD1. Per germline, CDR1 LGHNA and CDR2 YNFKEQ. V shed 8 bases, J shed 4 bases, and the junction held 16 bases outside the gene matches. This CDR3 region has 16 residues. DNA of the CDR3: TGTGCCAGCGGCTTAAGTTTGACAGGGCACGGCACTGAAGCTTTCTTT. Its protein is CASGLSLTGHGTEAFF.

This clone was seen a handful of times. This chain connects TRBV6-6 to TRBJ2-7; 7 bases fit TRBD2. The CDR3 loop spans 15 amino acids. The germline V gene encodes CDR1 MNHNY and CDR2 SVGAGI (reference sequence). J was trimmed by 2 bases and V by 2 bases; bases with no gene match: 6. This CDR3 reads CASSYVASGPYEQYF. DNA for the CDR3: TGTGCCAGCAGTTACGTCGCTAGCGGTCCCTACGAGCAGTACTTC.

The table lists this clone with a few counts. The chain is built from TRBV30 and TRBJ1-2; unclear D gene. The V and J ends lost 3 bases and 10 bases respectively, with 12 bases between them. Germline V gene sequence: CDR1 GTSNPN, CDR2 SVGIG (reference sequence). This CDR3 spans 11 amino acids. The CDR3 here is CAWSSLGPYTF. CDR3 DNA sequence: TGTGCCTGGAGCTCTCTTGGGCCCTACACCTTC.

The rearrangement joins TRBV11-2 to TRBJ2-2; 9 nucleotides agree with TRBD1. CDR1 is SGHAT and CDR2 is FQNNGV in the germline V gene. J gave up 6 bases and V 5 bases, and 13 bases lay outside the gene matches. The CDR3 consists of 17 residues. Here the CDR3 reads CASSPSLGTGFPGELFF. The CDR3 nucleotides read TGTGCCAGCAGCCCTTCCTTGGGGACAGGGTTCCCCGGGGAGCTGTTTTTT.

This clone was found a few times. This sequence joins TRBV2 and TRBJ2-1, with D possibly matching TRBD2 (5 bases). Per the germline V gene, CDR1 is SNHLY and CDR2 is FYNNEI. There are 15 residues in the CDR3. V lost 5 bases to trimming and J lost 0 bases, with 11 bases between them. The CDR3 region is CASSIERFSYNEQFF. DNA of the CDR3: TGTGCCAGCAGTATTGAGCGGTTCTCCTACAATGAGCAGTTCTTC.

This sequence joins TRBV20-1 and TRBJ1-4; D gene uncertain. The germline V gene has CDR1 DFQATT and CDR2 SNEGSKA (reference sequence). This CDR3 has 10 residues. CDR3 nucleotides: TGCATCAGATTTAATGAAAAACTGTTTTTT. This codes for CIRFNEKLFF.

This clone has just a few counts. The V call is TRBV11-3, the J call TRBJ2-5, with D unresolved. V shed 5 bases and J shed 5 bases, with 6 bases lying between them. The germline CDR1 and CDR2 sequences are SGHNT and YENEEA. This CDR3 is built from 11 residues. CDR3 in amino acids: CASSIRETQYF. DNA for the CDR3: TGTGCCAGCAGCATTCGGGAGACCCAGTACTTC. Complete variable domain (other parts from reference TRBV11-3 and TRBJ2-5): EAGVVQSPRYKIIEKKQPVAFWCNPISGHNTLYWYLQNLGQGPELLIRYENEEAVDDSQLPKDRFSAERLKGVDSTLKIQPAELGDSAVYLCASSIRETQYFGPGTRLLVL.

The chain is built from TRBV28 and TRBJ1-2, with a possible D match to TRBD1 (5 bases). Germline V gene data show CDR1 as MDHEN and CDR2 as SYDVKM. The V end was cut by 6 bases, the J end by 8 bases, with 16 bases between. This CDR3 has 13 amino acids. DNA of the CDR3: TGTGCCAGCAGCTACTATCCAGGGTTAGGCTACACCTTC. This sequence encodes CASSYYPGLGYTF.

This clone was found a few times. The chain uses TRBV30 and TRBJ1-1; D is unresolved. CDR1 and CDR2 from the germline V gene are GTSNPN and SVGIG (reference sequence). This CDR3 is built from 13 residues. With 4 bases removed from V and 4 bases from J, the gap between germline ends came to 13 bases. Written as DNA, the CDR3 is TGTGCCTGGATCCGGGGAGTGGGCACTGAAGCTTTCTTT. Amino acids: CAWIRGVGTEAFF.

The chain couples TRBV5-1 to TRBJ2-1; D call uncertain. Germline V gives CDR1 SGHRS, CDR2 YFSETQ. The length of the CDR3 is 13 residues. The V end lost 2 bases, the J end lost 4 bases, and 7 bases lay between the germline ends. The DNA for the CDR3 is TGCGCCAGCAGCTTCAACAGATACAATGAGCAGTTCTTC. It translates to CASSFNRYNEQFF.

V gene TRBV2 combines with J gene TRBJ2-1; TRBD1 aligns across 11 bases. V dropped 6 bases and J dropped 4; count of bases not matched to a gene: 5. The CDR3 totals 15 residues. The germline gives CDR1 SNHLY, CDR2 FYNNEI. For the CDR3, the DNA is TGTGCCAGCAGCGTAGGGACAGGGGGTTACAATGAGCAGTTCTTC. Residues: CASSVGTGGYNEQFF.

This clone turned up a few times. V and J are TRBV5-4 and TRBJ2-3; D possibly corresponds to TRBD2 (6 bases). CDR3 length: 14 residues. V was trimmed by 4 bases and J by 1 base, leaving 10 bases between them. Germline V gene lookup returns CDR1 SGHNT and CDR2 YYREEE (reference sequence). The CDR3, as DNA: TGTGCCAGCAGCCCCGGGACTGGCACAGATACGCAGTATTTT. Translating gives CASSPGTGTDTQYF.

The chain uses TRBV6-5 and TRBJ2-2; 8 bases agree with TRBD1. This CDR3 is 15 amino acids long. The germline CDR1 and CDR2 sequences are MNHEY and SVGAGI. J was trimmed by 1 base and V by 9 bases; bases with no gene match: 7. Here the CDR3 reads CASARTGMNTGELFF. As DNA, the CDR3 is TGTGCCAGTGCAAGGACAGGGATGAACACCGGGGAGCTGTTTTTT.

DNA for the CDR3: TGTGCCAGCTCACCCTCGGGGGAGCCCGGGTCGGATACGCAGTATTTT. It specifies CASSPSGEPGSDTQYF. The J gene is TRBJ2-3, the V gene TRBV18; maybe TRBD2 (6 bases). The CDR3 consists of 16 residues. Trimming removed 3 bases from V and 6 bases from J, with 19 bases in between. Germline assignment: CDR1 KGHSH and CDR2 LQKENI.

In this sample, this clone turned up a few times. V gene TRBV18 combines with J gene TRBJ2-7, with 7 bases aligning to TRBD1. The ends lost 4 bases at V and 5 bases at J; junction bases unmatched: 2. This CDR3 contains 12 residues. Germline-derived CDR1 and CDR2 are KGHSH and LQKENI. The CDR3 nucleotides are TGTGCCAGCTCACAACAGGGGAACGAGCAGTACGTC. As protein: CASSQQGNEQYV.